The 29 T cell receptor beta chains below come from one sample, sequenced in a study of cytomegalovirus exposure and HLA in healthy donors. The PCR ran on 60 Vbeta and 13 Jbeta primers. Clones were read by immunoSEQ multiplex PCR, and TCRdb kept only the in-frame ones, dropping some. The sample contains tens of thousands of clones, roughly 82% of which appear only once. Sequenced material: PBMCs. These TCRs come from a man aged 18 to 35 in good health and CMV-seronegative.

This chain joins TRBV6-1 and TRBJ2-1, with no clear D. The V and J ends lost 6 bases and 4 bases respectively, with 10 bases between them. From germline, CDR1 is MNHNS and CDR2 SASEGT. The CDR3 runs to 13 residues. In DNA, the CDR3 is TGTGCCAGCAGCCATCAGGCATACAATGAGCAGTTCTTC. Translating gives CASSHQAYNEQFF.

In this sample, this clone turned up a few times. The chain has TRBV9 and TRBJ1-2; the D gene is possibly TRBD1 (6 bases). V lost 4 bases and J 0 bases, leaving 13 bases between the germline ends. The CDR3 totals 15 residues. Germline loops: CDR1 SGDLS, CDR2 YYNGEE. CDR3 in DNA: TGTGCCAGCAGCCCCACAGGGACGGCTAACTATGGCTACACCTTC. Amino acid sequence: CASSPTGTANYGYTF.

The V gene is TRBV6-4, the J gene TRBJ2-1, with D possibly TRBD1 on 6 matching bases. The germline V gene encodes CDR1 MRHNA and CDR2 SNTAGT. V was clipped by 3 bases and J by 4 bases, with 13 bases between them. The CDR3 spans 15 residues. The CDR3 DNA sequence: TGTGCCAGCAGTGAATGGGACACTCCATACAATGAGCAGTTCTTC. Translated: CASSEWDTPYNEQFF.

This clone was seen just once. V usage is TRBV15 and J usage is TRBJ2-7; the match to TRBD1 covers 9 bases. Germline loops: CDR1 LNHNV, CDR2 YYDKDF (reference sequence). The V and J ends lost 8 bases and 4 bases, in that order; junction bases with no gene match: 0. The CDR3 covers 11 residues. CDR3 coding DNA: TGTGCCACCGGACAGGGGTACGAGCAGTACTTC. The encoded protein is CATGQGYEQYF.

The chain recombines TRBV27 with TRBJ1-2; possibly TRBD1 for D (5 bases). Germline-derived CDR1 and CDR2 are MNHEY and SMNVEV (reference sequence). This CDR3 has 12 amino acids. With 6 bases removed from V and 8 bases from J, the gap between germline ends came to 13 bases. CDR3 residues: CASRSGLVGYTF. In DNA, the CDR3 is TGTGCCAGCAGGTCAGGGCTTGTCGGCTACACCTTC.

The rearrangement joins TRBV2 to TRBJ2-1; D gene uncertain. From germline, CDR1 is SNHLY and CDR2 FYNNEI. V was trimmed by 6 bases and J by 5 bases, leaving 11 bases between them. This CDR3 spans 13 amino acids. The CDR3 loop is CASSLGHNNEQFF. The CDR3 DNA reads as TGTGCCAGCAGCTTGGGCCATAACAATGAGCAGTTCTTC.

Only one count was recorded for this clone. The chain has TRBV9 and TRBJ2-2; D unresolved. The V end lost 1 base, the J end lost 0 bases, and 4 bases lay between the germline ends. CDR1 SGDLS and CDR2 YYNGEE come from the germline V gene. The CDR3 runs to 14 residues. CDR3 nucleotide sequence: TGTGCCAGCAGCGTACCCTCGAACACCGGGGAGCTGTTTTTT. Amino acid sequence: CASSVPSNTGELFF.

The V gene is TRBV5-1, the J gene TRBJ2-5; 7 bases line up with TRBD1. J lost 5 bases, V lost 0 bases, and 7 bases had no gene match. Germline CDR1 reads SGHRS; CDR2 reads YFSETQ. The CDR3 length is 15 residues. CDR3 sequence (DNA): TGCGCCAGCAGCTTGGGGGACAGTGCCCTGGAGACCCAGTACTTC. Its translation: CASSLGDSALETQYF. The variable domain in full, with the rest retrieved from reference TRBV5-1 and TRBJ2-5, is KAGVTQTPRYLIKTRGQQVTLSCSPISGHRSVSWYQQTPGQGLQFLFEYFSETQRNKGNFPGRFSGRQFSNSRSEMNVSTLELGDSALYLCASSLGDSALETQYFGPGTRLLVL.

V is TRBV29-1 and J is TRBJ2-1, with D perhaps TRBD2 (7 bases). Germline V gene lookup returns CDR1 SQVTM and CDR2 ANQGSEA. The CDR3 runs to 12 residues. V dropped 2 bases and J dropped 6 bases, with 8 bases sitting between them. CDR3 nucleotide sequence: TGCAGCGTTGAAAGGGGGGGCAATGAGCAGTTCTTC. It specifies CSVERGGNEQFF.

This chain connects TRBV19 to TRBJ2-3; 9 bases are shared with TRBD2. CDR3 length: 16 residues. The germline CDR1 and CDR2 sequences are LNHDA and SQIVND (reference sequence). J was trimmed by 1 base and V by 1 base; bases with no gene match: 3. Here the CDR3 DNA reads TGTGCCAGTAGTATAGGTAGCGGGAGCCGCACAGATACGCAGTATTTT. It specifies CASSIGSGSRTDTQYF. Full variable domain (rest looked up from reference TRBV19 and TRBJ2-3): DGGITQSPKYLFRKEGQNVTLSCEQNLNHDAMYWYRQDPGQGLRLIYYSQIVNDFQKGDIAEGYSVSREKKESFPLTVTSAQKNPTAFYLCASSIGSGSRTDTQYFGPGTRLTVL.

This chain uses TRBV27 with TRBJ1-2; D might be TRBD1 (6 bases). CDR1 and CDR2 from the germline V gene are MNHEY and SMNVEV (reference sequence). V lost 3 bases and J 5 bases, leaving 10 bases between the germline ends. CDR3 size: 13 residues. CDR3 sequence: CASSLTGTYGYTF. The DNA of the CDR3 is TGTGCCAGCAGTTTGACAGGAACTTATGGCTACACCTTC.

The CDR3 DNA follows: TGCGCCAGCAGCCAAAGCAACACAGTCTATAATTCACCCCTCCACTTT. Its protein is CASSQSNTVYNSPLHF. This chain joins TRBV4-3 and TRBJ1-6, with unresolved D. The CDR3 is 16 amino acids. Between the trimmed V and J ends, which lost 2 bases and 3 bases, there was a span of 11 bases. Germline V gives CDR1 LGHNA, CDR2 YSLEER.

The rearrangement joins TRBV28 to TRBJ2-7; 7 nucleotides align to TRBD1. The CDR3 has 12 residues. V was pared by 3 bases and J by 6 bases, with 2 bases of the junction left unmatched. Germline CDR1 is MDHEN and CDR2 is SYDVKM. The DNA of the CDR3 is TGTGCCAGCAGTTTGCCAGGGGGCGAGCAGTACTTC. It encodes CASSLPGGEQYF.

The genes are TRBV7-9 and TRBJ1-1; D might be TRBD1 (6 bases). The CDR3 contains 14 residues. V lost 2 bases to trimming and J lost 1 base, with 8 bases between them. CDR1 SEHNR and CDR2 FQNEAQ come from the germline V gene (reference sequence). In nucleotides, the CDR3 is TGTGCCAGCAGCTTAACAGGGAGGAACACTGAAGCTTTCTTT. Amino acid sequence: CASSLTGRNTEAFF.

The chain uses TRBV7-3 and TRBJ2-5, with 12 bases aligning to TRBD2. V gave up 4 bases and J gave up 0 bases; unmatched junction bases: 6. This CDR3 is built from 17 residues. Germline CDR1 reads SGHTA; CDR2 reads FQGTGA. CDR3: CASSSGGLAGNQETQYF. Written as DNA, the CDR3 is TGTGCCAGCAGCTCCGGTGGACTAGCGGGGAACCAAGAGACCCAGTACTTC.

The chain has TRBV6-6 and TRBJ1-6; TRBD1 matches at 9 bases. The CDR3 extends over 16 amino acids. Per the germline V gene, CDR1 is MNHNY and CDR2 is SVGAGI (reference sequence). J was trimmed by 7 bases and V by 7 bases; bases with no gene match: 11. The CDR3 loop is CASTMTGGRGNSPLHF. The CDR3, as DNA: TGTGCCAGCACTATGACAGGGGGGCGAGGGAATTCACCCCTCCACTTT.

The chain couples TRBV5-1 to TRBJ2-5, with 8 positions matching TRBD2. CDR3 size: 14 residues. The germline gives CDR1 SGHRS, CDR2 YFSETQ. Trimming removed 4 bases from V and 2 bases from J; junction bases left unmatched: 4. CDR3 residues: CASSPGLAQETQYF. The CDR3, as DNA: TGCGCCAGCAGCCCAGGACTAGCTCAAGAGACCCAGTACTTC. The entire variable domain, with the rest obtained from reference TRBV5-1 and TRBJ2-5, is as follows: KAGVTQTPRYLIKTRGQQVTLSCSPISGHRSVSWYQQTPGQGLQFLFEYFSETQRNKGNFPGRFSGRQFSNSRSEMNVSTLELGDSALYLCASSPGLAQETQYFGPGTRLLVL.

As DNA, the CDR3 is TGTGCCAGCAGTTTGCTTCAGGGCACCAAATACGAGCAGTACTTC. Its translation: CASSLLQGTKYEQYF. The rearrangement links TRBV28 to TRBJ2-7, with D possibly matching TRBD1 (5 bases). The CDR3 runs 15 residues. The germline CDR1 and CDR2 sequences are MDHEN and SYDVKM. The V and J ends lost 3 bases and 4 bases respectively, with 16 bases between them.

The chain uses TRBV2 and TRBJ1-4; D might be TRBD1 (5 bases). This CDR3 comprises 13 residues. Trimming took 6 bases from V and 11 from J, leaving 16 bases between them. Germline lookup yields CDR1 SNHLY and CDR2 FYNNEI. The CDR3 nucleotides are TGTGCCAGCAGGGGGGGGGATATGGGGAAACTGTTTTTT. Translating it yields CASRGGDMGKLFF.

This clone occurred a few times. The CDR3 loop reads CASSPTGGGGELFF. CDR3 in DNA: TGCGCCAGCAGCCCGACAGGGGGTGGAGGGGAGCTGTTTTTT. This chain connects TRBV5-1 to TRBJ2-2, with TRBD1 identical over 9 bases. J lost 8 bases, V lost 4 bases, and 6 bases had no gene match. CDR1 and CDR2 (germline): SGHRS, YFSETQ. This CDR3 comprises 14 residues. The full variable domain, in which reference TRBV5-1 and TRBJ2-2 provide the parts outside the CDR3, is KAGVTQTPRYLIKTRGQQVTLSCSPISGHRSVSWYQQTPGQGLQFLFEYFSETQRNKGNFPGRFSGRQFSNSRSEMNVSTLELGDSALYLCASSPTGGGGELFFGEGSRLTVL.

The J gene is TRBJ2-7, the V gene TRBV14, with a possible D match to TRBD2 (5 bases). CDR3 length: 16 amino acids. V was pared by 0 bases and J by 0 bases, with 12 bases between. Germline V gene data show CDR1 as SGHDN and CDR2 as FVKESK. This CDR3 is CASSQEYATSSYEQYF. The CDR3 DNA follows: TGTGCCAGCAGCCAAGAGTACGCTACTAGCTCCTACGAGCAGTACTTC.

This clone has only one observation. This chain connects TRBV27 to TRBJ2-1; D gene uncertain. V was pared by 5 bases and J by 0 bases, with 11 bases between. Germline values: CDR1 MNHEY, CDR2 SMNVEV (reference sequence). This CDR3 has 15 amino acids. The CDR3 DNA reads TGTGCCAGCAGTGCCTATGAGAGCTCCTACAATGAGCAGTTCTTC. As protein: CASSAYESSYNEQFF.

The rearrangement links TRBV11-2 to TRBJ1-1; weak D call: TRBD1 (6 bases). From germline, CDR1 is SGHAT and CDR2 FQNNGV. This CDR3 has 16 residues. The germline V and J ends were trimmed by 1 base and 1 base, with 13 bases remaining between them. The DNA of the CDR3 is TGTGCCAGCAGCTTAGTGTTTACAGGGAGGAACACTGAAGCTTTCTTT. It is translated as CASSLVFTGRNTEAFF.

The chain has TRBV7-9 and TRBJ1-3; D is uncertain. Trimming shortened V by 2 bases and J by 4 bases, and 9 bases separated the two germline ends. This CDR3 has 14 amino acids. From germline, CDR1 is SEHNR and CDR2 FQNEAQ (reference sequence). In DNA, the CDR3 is TGTGCCAGCAGCTTACCGGGTGGAGGAAACACCATATATTTT. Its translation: CASSLPGGGNTIYF.

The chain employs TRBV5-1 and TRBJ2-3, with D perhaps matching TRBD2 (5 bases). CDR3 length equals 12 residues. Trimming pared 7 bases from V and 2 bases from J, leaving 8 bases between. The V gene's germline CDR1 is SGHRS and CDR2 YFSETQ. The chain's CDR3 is CASSRDTDTQYF. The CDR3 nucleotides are TGCGCCAGCTCTCGGGACACAGATACGCAGTATTTT.

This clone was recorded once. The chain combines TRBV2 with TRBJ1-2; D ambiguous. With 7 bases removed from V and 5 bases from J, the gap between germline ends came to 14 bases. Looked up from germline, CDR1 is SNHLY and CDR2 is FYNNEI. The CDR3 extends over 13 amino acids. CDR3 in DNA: TGTGCCAGCATCGCGGCGGTTATTTATGGCTACACCTTC. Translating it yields CASIAAVIYGYTF.

The CDR3 here is CAWSVPGAEQYF. In DNA, the CDR3 is TGTGCCTGGAGTGTACCAGGGGCCGAGCAGTACTTC. This chain links TRBV30 with TRBJ2-7; TRBD1 is a possible D gene (6 bases). V dropped 0 bases and J dropped 6 bases, with 9 bases sitting between them. CDR1 is GTSNPN and CDR2 is SVGIG in the germline V gene (reference sequence). This CDR3 is 12 amino acids long.

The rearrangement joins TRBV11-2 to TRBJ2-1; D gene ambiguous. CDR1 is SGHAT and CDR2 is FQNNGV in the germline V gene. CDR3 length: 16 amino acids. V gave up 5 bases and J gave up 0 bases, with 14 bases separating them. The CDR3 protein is CASSPPGLSSYNEQFF. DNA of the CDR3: TGTGCCAGCAGCCCCCCTGGGCTGAGCTCCTACAATGAGCAGTTCTTC.

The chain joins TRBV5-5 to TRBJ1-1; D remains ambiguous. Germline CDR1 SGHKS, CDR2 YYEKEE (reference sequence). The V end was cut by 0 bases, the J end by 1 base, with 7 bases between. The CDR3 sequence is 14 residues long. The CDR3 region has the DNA TGTGCCAGCAGCTTGGATTATAAGAACACTGAAGCTTTCTTT. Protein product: CASSLDYKNTEAFF.